This T cell receptor beta chain was recorded in a study of PD-L1 blockade in urothelial cancer. This CDR3 contains 15 residues. Trimming left V 7 bases short and J 5 bases short, with 21 bases between. Looked up from germline, CDR1 is LNHDA and CDR2 is SQIVND (reference sequence). This clone was counted between two and nine times. The assay was immunoSEQ multiplex PCR, and TCRdb's table has in-frame clones only and misses some. This table has tens of thousands of clones, approximately 84% appearing once. As to time point: pretreatment peripheral blood. Sequences were derived from PBMCs, sampled around atezolizumab (anti-PD-L1) treatment. The TCR sequence derives from a man aged 55-75 years with urothelial cancer. The chain uses TRBV19 and TRBJ2-7, with a tentative D call TRBD2 (6 bases). As DNA, the CDR3 is TGTGCCAGTAACTCTGGAGGGACGGAGGGGCACGAGCAGTACTTC. This sequence encodes CASNSGGTEGHEQYF.